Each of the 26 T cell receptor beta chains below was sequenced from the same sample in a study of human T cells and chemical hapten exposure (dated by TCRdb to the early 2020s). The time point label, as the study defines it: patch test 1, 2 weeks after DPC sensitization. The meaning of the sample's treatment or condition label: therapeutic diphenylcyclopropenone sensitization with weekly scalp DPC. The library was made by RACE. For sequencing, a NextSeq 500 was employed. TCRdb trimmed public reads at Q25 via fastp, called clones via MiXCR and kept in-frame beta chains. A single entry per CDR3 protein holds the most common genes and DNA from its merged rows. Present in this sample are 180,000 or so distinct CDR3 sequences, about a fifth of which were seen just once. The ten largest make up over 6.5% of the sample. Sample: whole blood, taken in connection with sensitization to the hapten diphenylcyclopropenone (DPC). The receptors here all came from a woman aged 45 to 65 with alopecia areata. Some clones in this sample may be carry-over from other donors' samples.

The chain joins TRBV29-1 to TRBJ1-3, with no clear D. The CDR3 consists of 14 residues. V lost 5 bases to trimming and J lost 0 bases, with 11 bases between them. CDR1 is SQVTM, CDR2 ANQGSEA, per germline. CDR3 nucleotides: TGCAGCGTTTCCTACTCGAGCTCTGGAAACACCATATATTTT. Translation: CSVSYSSSGNTIYF.

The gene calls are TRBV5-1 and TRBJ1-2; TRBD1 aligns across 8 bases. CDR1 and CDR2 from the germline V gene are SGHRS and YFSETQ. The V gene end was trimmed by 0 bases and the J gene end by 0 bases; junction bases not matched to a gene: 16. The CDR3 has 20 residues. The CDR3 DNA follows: TGCGCCAGCAGCTTGGCCGTTGGCTTGTCTGGGACAGGAGCTAACTATGGCTACACCTTC. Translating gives CASSLAVGLSGTGANYGYTF.

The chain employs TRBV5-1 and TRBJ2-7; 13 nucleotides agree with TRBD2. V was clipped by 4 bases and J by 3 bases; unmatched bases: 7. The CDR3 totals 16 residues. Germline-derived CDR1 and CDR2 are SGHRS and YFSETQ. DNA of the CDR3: TGCGCCAGCAGCCCCTCGACTAGCGGGAGGCTCTACGAGCAGTACTTC. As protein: CASSPSTSGRLYEQYF.

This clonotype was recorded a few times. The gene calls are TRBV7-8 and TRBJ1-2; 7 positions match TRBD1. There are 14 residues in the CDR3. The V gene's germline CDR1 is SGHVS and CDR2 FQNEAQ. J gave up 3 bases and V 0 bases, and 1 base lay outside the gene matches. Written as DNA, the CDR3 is TGTGCCAGCAGCTTAGCGGGACAGTACTATGGCTACACCTTC. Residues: CASSLAGQYYGYTF.

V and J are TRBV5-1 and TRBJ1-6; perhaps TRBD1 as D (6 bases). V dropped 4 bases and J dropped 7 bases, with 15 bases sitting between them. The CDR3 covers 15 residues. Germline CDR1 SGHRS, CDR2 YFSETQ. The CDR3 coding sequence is TGCGCCAGCAGCACCTCCCAGGGGCGGAATTCACCCCTCCACTTT. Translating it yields CASSTSQGRNSPLHF.

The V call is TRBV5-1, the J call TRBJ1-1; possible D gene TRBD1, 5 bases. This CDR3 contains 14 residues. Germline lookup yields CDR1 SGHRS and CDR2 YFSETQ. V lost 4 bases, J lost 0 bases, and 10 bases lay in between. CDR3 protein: CASSGGTVNTEAFF. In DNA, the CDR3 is TGCGCCAGCAGCGGCGGGACGGTGAACACTGAAGCTTTCTTT.

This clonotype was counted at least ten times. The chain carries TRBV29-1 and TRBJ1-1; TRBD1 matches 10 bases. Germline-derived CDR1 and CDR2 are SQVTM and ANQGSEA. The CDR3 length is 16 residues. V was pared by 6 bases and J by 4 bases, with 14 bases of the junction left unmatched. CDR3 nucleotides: TGCAGCGTGACTACTCGACAGGGGGCTTCGATCACTGAAGCTTTCTTT. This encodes CSVTTRQGASITEAFF.

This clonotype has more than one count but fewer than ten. DNA of the CDR3: TGTGCCAGCTCACCACTCCAGGCGGGGGAATATGGCTACACCTTC. Translating gives CASSPLQAGEYGYTF. This chain links TRBV18 with TRBJ1-2; tentatively, D is TRBD1 (5 bases). Per germline, CDR1 KGHSH and CDR2 LQKENI. Deletions cut 1 base from V and 5 bases from J, with 14 bases between. The CDR3 has 15 amino acids.

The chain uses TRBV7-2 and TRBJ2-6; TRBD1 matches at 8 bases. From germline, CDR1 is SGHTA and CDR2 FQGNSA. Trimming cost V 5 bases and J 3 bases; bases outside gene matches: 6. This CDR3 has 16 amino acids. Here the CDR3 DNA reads TGTGCCAGCAGCCCCCAGGGGGCTGGTGGGGCCAACGTCCTGACTTTC. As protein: CASSPQGAGGANVLTF.

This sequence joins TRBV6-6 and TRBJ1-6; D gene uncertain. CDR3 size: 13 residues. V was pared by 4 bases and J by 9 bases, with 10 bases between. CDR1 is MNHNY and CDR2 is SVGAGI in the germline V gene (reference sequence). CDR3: CASSSMDLSPLHF. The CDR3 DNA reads TGTGCCAGCAGTTCTATGGACCTTTCACCCCTCCACTTT.

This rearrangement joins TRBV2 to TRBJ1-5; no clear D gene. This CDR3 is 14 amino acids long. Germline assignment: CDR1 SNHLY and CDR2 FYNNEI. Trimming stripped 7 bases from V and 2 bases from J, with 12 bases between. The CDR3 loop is CASTVAGGNQPQHF. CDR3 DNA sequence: TGTGCCAGCACGGTAGCTGGGGGCAATCAGCCCCAGCATTTT.

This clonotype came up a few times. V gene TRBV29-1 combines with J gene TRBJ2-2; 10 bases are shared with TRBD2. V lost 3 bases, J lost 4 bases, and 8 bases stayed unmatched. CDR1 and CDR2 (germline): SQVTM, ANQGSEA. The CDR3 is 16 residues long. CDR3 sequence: CSVETLAGDSTGELFF. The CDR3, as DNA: TGCAGCGTTGAGACGCTAGCGGGAGATTCCACCGGGGAGCTGTTTTTT.

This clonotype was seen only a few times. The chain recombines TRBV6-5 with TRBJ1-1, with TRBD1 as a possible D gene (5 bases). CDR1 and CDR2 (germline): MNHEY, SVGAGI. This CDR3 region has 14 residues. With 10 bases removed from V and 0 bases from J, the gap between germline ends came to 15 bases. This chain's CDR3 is CATFSGRLNTEAFF. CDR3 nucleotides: TGTGCCACCTTCTCGGGACGGCTGAACACTGAAGCTTTCTTT.

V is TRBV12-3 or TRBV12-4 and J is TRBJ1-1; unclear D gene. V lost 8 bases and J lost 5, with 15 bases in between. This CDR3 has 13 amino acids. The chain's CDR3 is CASVGGGWTEAFF. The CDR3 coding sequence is TGTGCCAGCGTGGGTGGCGGATGGACTGAAGCTTTCTTT.

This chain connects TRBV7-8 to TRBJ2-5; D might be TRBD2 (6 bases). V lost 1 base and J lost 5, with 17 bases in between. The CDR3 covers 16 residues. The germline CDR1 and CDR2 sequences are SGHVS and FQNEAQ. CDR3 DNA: TGTGCCAGCAGCTTAGTTTTGCGAGCAGGGAGGGAGACCCAGTACTTC. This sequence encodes CASSLVLRAGRETQYF.

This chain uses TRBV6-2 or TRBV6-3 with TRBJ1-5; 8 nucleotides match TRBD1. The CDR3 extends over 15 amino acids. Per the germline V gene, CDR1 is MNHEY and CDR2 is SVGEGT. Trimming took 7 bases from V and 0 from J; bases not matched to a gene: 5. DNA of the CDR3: TGTGCCAGCACCCAGGGACAGGCTAGCAATCAGCCCCAGCATTTT. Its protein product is CASTQGQASNQPQHF.

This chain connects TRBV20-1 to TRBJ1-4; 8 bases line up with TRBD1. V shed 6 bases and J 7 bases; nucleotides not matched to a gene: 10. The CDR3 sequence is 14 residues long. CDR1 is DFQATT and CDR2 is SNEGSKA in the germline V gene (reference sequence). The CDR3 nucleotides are TGCAGTGCCCCGGACAGGGCTAGAACTGAAAAACTGTTTTTT. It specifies CSAPDRARTEKLFF.

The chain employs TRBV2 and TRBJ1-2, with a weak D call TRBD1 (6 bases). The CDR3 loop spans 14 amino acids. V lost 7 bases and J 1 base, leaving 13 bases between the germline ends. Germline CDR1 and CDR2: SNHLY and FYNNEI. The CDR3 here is CASNLGTNNYGYTF. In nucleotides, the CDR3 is TGTGCCAGCAATCTCGGGACAAATAACTATGGCTACACCTTC.

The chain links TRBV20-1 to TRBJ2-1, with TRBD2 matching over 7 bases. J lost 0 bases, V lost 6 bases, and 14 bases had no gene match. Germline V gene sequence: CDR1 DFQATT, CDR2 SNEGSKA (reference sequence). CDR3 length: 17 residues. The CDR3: CSAPRRKRGSSYNEQFF. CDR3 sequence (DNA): TGCAGTGCCCCCAGGCGGAAGCGGGGCAGCTCCTACAATGAGCAGTTCTTC.

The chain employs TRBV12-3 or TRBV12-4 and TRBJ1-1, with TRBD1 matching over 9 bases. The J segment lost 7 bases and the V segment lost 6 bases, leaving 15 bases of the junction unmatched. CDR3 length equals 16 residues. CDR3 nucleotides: TGTGCCAGCAGACGCACAGGGGGCCCCTCGGACGGTGAAGCTTTCTTT. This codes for CASRRTGGPSDGEAFF.

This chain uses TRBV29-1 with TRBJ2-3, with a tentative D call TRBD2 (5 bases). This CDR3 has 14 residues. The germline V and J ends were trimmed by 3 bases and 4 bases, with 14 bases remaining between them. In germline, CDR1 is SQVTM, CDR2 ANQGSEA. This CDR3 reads CSVEERLGADTQYF. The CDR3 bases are TGCAGCGTTGAGGAGCGGTTAGGTGCAGATACGCAGTATTTT.

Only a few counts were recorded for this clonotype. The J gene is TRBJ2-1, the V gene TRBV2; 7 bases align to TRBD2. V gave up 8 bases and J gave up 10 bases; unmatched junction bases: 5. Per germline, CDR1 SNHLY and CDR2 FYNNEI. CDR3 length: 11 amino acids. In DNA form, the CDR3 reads TGTGCCAGCGGGCGGGAGTGGGAGCAGTTCTTC. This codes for CASGREWEQFF.

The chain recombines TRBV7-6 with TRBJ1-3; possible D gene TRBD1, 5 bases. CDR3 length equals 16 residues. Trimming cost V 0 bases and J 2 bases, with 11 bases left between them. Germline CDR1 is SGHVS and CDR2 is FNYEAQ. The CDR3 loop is CASSLAHGGTGNTIYF. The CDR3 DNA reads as TGTGCCAGCAGCTTAGCGCACGGGGGAACTGGAAACACCATATATTTT. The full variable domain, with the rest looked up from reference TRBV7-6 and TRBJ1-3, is GAGVSQSPRYKVTKRGQDVALRCDPISGHVSLYWYRQALGQGPEFLTYFNYEAQQDKSGLPNDRFSAERPEGSISTLTIQRTEQRDSAMYRCASSLAHGGTGNTIYFGEGSWLTVV.

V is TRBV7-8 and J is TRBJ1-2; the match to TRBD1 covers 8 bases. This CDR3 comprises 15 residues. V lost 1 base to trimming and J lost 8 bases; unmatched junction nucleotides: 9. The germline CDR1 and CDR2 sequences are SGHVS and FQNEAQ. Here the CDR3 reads CASSLGGSGGSGYTF. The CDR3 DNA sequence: TGTGCCAGCAGCTTAGGGGGTTCAGGGGGCAGCGGCTACACCTTC.

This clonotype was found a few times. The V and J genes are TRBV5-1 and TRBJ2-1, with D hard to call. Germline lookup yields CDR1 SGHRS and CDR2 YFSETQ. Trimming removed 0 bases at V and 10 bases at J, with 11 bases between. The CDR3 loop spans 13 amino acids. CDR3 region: CASSLGPNEEQFF. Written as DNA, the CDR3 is TGCGCCAGCAGCTTGGGGCCGAACGAGGAGCAGTTCTTC.

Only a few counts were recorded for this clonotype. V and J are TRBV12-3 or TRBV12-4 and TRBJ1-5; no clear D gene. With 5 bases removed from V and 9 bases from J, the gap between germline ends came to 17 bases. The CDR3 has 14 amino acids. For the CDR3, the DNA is TGTGCCAGCAGTCGTTTCTTGGGCTGGGGGCCCCAGCATTTT. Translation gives CASSRFLGWGPQHF.